This TCR beta chain was sequenced in a study of cytomegalovirus exposure and HLA in healthy donors. The PCR contained 60 Vbeta and 13 Jbeta primers. Method: immunoSEQ multiplex PCR; TCRdb's copy keeps in-frame clones and lacks some. The data show 55,000 to 65,000 clones, more than 70% seen once. CDR1 is SGHNT, CDR2 YYREEE, per germline (reference sequence). The V gene end was trimmed by 0 bases and the J gene end by 4 bases; junction bases not matched to a gene: 2. The length of the CDR3 is 15 residues. Worth noting for this clone: Its antigen is not identified. Other nucleotide sequences from this sample produce the same CDR3.

Overall study results and limits: The authors reported that TCR beta sequences could predict HLA-A and HLA-B alleles. These predictions were accurate for most subjects in the first cohort. Confirmation in vitro established that a few CMV-associated chains were specific for CMV antigens. The analysis excluded some indistinguishable V segments, including TRBV6-2 and TRBV6-3.

The sequenced material came from PBMCs. The rearrangement uses TRBV5-4 and TRBJ2-1, with 9 bases that match TRBD1. The clonotype originates from a young man in good health and CMV-seropositive. The CDR3 DNA reads as TGTGCCAGCAGCTTGGAACAGGGGGCTTACAATGAGCAGTTCTTC. It is translated as CASSLEQGAYNEQFF.